This entry concerns a single TCR beta chain. Its antigen remains undetermined. Base qualities are not provided; no much larger clone lies one nucleotide away. According to the germline V gene, CDR1 reads MNHEY and CDR2 reads SVGAGI. V is trimmed back by 5 bases and J by 7 bases, and the junction contains 8 bases that no gene match accounts for. The CDR3 has 14 amino acids, counting the end cysteine and phenylalanine. The CDR3 DNA has 42 bases and is translated from base 1. The sample belongs to a study of blood T cell repertoires in COVID-19 (TCRdb year 2020). A note on the overall study: Collaborator samples came from the United States, Italy and Spain and covered acute and convalescent phases of COVID-19. The samples were drawn from the first 160 participants of the ongoing ImmuneRACE study and from over 950 subjects provided by 6 global collaborators. The material from the prospective study consisted of cDNA or gDNA derived from T cells, B-cell-depleted T cells, or PBMCs. The repertoires were made available in a free public database intended to serve as a resource for research on the immune response to SARS-CoV-2. Deeply sampled blood TCRbeta repertoires from subjects exposed to, actively infected with, or recovered from COVID-19 were included in the dataset. Where available, HLA class I and class II types were taken from metadata supplied by the sample provider and were not determined by assay-based typing. Nearly every sample came with metadata listing a de-identified subject ID, COVID-19 status, age in years and sex.

TCRbeta CDR3 regions were amplified from genomic DNA by means of the immunoSEQ Assay, a bias-controlled multiplex PCR. On the authors' methods: The number of nucleated cells in each sample was estimated by amplification of reference gene primers within the assay. To quantify the absolute abundance of each unique TCRbeta CDR3 rearrangement, sequence reads were collapsed and filtered. Productive Simpson clonality was computed per sample as the square root of Simpson's diversity index over productive rearrangements. The source is immuneACCESS, and TCRdb retained only in-frame sequences with V and J called. Part of the clones is not carried over; for the studies checked, unresolved V genes explain less than half of this, and the remainder is unexplained. The V and J calls and clone size are taken from that table; D and trimming were inferred from the DNA. For this sample the table gives roughly 110,000 clones, of which around 88% were detected only once. The ten largest clones capture approximately 20% of the sample.

Whole blood was collected in K2EDTA tubes by collaborating institutions according to the institutions' own protocols. Collaborator samples were shipped for TCRbeta analysis as frozen whole blood, isolated PBMCs, or DNA extracted from either sample type. Results the study describes overall, beyond this receptor: The quantity of clinical and demographic metadata differed by source and by participant and was supplied without curation.

The sequenced sample consisted of peripheral blood. The clonotype comes from a human donor with acute or convalescent COVID-19. The donor label of this sample is uncertain. The sequence is built from TRBV6-5 and TRBJ2-1, and 7 junction bases match TRBD2. At the DNA level, the sequence is TGTGCCAGCAGTCAGGACTGGGGGGGTAATGAGCAGTTCTTC. Its coded protein is CASSQDWGGNEQFF.